The 8 T cell receptor beta chains below come from one sample, sequenced in a study of cytomegalovirus exposure and HLA in healthy donors. Amplification used 60 Vbeta primers and 13 Jbeta primers. TCRdb's copy holds only in-frame clones and misses some; the assay was immunoSEQ multiplex PCR. The sample has about 160,000 clones, around 79% seen once. Sequenced material: PBMCs. These receptors were collected from a human donor in good health.

The chain employs TRBV5-4 and TRBJ2-1; maybe TRBD1 (6 bases). This CDR3 comprises 13 residues. Germline V gene data show CDR1 as SGHNT and CDR2 as YYREEE (reference sequence). Between the trimmed V and J ends, which lost 2 bases and 6 bases, there was a span of 9 bases. CDR3 bases: TGTGCCAGCAGCTTCCCCAGGGGCAATGAGCAGTTCTTC. Its translation: CASSFPRGNEQFF.

The CDR3 is CASAPQENTEAFF. The CDR3 DNA sequence: TGTGCCAGCGCCCCACAGGAGAACACTGAAGCTTTCTTT. This sequence joins TRBV28 and TRBJ1-1; a weak D match, TRBD1 (5 bases). Germline CDR1 is MDHEN and CDR2 is SYDVKM. Deletions cut 8 bases from V and 1 base from J, with 11 bases between. The CDR3 consists of 13 residues.

V gene TRBV7-9 combines with J gene TRBJ2-5; perhaps TRBD2 as D (6 bases). Per the germline V gene, CDR1 is SEHNR and CDR2 is FQNEAQ (reference sequence). This CDR3 has 14 residues. V was shortened by 2 bases and J by 4 bases, with 11 bases between the two germline ends. The CDR3 reads CASSLFPGGETQYF. The DNA for the CDR3 is TGTGCCAGCAGCTTATTTCCCGGGGGAGAGACCCAGTACTTC.

This clone was found a few times. This chain joins TRBV12-5 and TRBJ1-1; D possibly corresponds to TRBD1 (6 bases). This CDR3 spans 15 amino acids. CDR1 is LGHNT and CDR2 is FRNRAP in the germline V gene. Trimming pared 5 bases from V and 4 bases from J, leaving 17 bases between. CDR3 region: CASGQGGGYSTEAFF. Here the CDR3 DNA reads TGTGCTAGTGGTCAAGGGGGAGGGTACAGCACTGAAGCTTTCTTT.

This clone was counted a single time. This rearrangement joins TRBV6-5 to TRBJ2-4, with unresolved D. The V end was cut by 0 bases, the J end by 0 bases, with 9 bases between. CDR1 is MNHEY and CDR2 is SVGAGI in the germline V gene. This CDR3 is built from 16 residues. CDR3 protein: CASSYSSSVAKNIQYF. The CDR3 DNA follows: TGTGCCAGCAGTTACTCAAGCTCTGTAGCCAAAAACATTCAGTACTTC.

V is TRBV28 and J is TRBJ2-2; no reliable D call. CDR3 length equals 13 residues. CDR1 and CDR2 from the germline V gene are MDHEN and SYDVKM. The V gene lost 3 bases and the J gene lost 6 bases, with 8 bases spanning the gap. The CDR3 DNA reads TGTGCCAGCAGTTTTTTACTGTCCGGGGAGCTGTTTTTT. As protein: CASSFLLSGELFF. Variable domain in full (rest from reference TRBV28 and TRBJ2-2): DVKVTQSSRYLVKRTGEKVFLECVQDMDHENMFWYRQDPGLGLRLIYFSYDVKMKEKGDIPEGYSVSREKKERFSLILESASTNQTSMYLCASSFLLSGELFFGEGSRLTVL.

V is TRBV7-2 and J is TRBJ1-4; TRBD1 aligns across 7 bases. CDR1 is SGHTA, CDR2 FQGNSA, per germline. The J segment lost 7 bases and the V segment lost 4 bases, leaving 6 bases of the junction unmatched. The CDR3 consists of 14 residues. The CDR3 DNA reads as TGTGCCAGCAGCTCACACAGGGGAGGTGAAAAACTGTTTTTT. It specifies CASSSHRGGEKLFF.

The chain joins TRBV2 to TRBJ1-1; tentative D call: TRBD1 (5 bases). The germline CDR1 and CDR2 sequences are SNHLY and FYNNEI. CDR3 size: 15 residues. V dropped 6 bases and J dropped 10 bases, with 24 bases sitting between them. The CDR3 reads CASRNLKRDFSGAFF. The CDR3 DNA is TGTGCCAGCAGGAACCTAAAACGGGACTTCAGCGGAGCTTTCTTT.